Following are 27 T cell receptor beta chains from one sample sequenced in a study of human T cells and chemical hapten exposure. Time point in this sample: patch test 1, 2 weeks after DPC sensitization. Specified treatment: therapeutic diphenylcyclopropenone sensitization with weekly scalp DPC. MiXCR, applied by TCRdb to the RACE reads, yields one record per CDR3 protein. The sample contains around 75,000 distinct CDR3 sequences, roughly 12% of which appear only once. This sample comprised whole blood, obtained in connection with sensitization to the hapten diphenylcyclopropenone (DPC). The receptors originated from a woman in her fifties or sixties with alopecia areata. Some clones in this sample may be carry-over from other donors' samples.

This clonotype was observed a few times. CDR3 loop: CASSLGNRGTYGYTF. The CDR3 DNA follows: TGTGCCAGCAGCTTAGGCAACAGGGGGACCTATGGCTACACCTTC. This chain links TRBV7-2 with TRBJ1-2; 8 bases are a match to TRBD1. The CDR3 extends over 15 amino acids. In germline, CDR1 is SGHTA, CDR2 FQGNSA. J was trimmed by 4 bases and V by 1 base; bases with no gene match: 5.

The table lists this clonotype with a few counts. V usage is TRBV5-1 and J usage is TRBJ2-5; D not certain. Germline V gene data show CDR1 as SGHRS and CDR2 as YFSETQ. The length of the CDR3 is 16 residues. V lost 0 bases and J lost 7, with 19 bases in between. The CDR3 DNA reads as TGCGCCAGCAGCTTGGACGGACCGGCGCCCCTGGGGACCCAGTACTTC. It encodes CASSLDGPAPLGTQYF.

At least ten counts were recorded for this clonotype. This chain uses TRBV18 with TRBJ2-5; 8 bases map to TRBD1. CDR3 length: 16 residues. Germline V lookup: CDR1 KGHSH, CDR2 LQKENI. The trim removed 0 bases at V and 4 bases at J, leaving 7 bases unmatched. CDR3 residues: CASSPPDGTGGETQYF. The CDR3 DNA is TGTGCCAGCTCACCACCGGATGGGACAGGCGGAGAGACCCAGTACTTC.

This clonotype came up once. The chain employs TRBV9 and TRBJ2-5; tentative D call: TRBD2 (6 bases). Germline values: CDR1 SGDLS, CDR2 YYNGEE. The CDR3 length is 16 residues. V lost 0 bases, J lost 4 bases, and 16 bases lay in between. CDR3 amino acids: CASSVGEGGFPETQYF. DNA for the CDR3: TGTGCCAGCAGCGTAGGAGAAGGAGGGTTTCCAGAGACCCAGTACTTC. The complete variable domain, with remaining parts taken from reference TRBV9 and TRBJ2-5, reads DSGVTQTPKHLITATGQRVTLRCSPRSGDLSVYWYQQSLDQGLQFLIQYYNGEERAKGNILERFSAQQFPDLHSELNLSSLELGDSALYFCASSVGEGGFPETQYFGPGTRLLVL.

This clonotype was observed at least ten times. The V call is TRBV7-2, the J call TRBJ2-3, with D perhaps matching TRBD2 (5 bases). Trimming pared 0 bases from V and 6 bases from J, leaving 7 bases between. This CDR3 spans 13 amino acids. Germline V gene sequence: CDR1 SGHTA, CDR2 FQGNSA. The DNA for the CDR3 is TGTGCCAGCAGCTTAGCTAGGACTGATACGCAGTATTTT. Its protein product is CASSLARTDTQYF.

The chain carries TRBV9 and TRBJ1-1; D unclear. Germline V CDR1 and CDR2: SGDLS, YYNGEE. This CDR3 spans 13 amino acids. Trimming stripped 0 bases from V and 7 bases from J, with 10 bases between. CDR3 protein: CASSVEGWGEAFF. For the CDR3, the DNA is TGTGCCAGCAGCGTAGAGGGTTGGGGTGAAGCTTTCTTT.

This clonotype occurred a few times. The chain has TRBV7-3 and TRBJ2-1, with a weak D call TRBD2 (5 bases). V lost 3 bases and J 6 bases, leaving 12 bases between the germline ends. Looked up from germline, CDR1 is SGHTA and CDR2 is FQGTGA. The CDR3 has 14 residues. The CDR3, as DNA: TGTGCCAGCAGCTTGGCGGGCCCGGGCAATGAGCAGTTCTTC. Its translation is CASSLAGPGNEQFF.

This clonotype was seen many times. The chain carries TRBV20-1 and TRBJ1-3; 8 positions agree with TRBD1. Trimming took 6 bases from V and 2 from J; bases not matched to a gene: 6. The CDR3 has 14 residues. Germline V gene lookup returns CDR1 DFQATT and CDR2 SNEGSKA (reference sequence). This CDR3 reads CSAVTGDAGNTIYF. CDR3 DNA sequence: TGCAGTGCAGTGACAGGGGATGCTGGAAACACCATATATTTT.

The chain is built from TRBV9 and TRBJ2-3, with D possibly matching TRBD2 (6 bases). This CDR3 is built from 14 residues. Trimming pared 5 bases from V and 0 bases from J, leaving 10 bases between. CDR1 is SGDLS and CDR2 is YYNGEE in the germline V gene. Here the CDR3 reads CASRTGDSTDTQYF. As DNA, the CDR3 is TGTGCCAGCAGGACGGGGGATAGCACAGATACGCAGTATTTT.

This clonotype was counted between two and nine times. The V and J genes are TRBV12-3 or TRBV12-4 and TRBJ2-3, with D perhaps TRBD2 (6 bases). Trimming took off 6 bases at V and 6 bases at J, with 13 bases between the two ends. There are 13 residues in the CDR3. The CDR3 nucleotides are TGTGCCAGCAGGCAGACTAGTAGGGATACGCAGTATTTT. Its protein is CASRQTSRDTQYF.

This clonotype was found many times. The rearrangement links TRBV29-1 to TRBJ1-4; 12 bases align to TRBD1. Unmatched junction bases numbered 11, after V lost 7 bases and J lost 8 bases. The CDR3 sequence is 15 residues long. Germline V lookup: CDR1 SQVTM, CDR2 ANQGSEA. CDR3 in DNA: TGCAGCGCTGGGACAGGGGGCGGTTCGGGAGAAAAACTGTTTTTT. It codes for CSAGTGGGSGEKLFF.

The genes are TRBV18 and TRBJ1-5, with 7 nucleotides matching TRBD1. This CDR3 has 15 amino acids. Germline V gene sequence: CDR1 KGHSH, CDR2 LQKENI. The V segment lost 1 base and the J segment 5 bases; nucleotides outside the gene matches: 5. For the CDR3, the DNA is TGTGCCAGCTCACCACAGGGGGCAGGGGATCAGCCCCAGCATTTT. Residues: CASSPQGAGDQPQHF.

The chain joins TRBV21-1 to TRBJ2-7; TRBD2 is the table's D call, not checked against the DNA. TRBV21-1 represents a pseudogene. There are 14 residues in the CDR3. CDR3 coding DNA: TGTGCCAGCAGCTTCCGGACTTTCAGGCACGAGCAGTACTTC. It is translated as CASSFRTFRHEQYF.

CDR3 nucleotide sequence: TGCAGCGTTCGGCACGGTATGCGTGGAAACACCATATATTTT. The encoded protein is CSVRHGMRGNTIYF. The chain is built from TRBV29-1 and TRBJ1-3, with D uncertain. Germline loops: CDR1 SQVTM, CDR2 ANQGSEA. The CDR3 has 14 amino acids. Trimming stripped 5 bases from V and 3 bases from J, with 14 bases between.

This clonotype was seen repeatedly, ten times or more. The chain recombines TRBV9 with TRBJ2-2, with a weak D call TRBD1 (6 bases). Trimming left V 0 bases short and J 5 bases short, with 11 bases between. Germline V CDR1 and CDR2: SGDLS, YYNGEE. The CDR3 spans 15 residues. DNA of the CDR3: TGTGCCAGCAGCGTAGCGGGCAGGGGAACCGGGGAGCTGTTTTTT. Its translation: CASSVAGRGTGELFF.

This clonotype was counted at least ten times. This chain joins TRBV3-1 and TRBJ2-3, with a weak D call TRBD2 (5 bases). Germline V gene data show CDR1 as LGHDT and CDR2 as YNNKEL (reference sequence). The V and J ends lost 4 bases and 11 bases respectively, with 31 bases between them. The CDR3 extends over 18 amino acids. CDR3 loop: CASSPPDMAWGVNPGQYF. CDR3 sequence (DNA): TGTGCCAGCAGCCCGCCCGATATGGCCTGGGGAGTTAACCCGGGGCAGTATTTT.

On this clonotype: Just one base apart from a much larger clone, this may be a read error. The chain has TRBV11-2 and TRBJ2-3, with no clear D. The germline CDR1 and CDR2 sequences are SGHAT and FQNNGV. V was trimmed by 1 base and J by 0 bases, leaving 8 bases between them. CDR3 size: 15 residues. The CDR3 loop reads CASSLGTASTDTQYF. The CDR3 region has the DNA TGTGCCAGCAGCTTAGGGACGGCAAGCACAGATACGCAGTATTTT.

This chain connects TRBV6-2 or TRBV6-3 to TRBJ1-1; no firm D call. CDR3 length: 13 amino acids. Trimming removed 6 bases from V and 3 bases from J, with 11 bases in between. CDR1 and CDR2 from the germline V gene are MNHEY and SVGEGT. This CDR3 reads CASRPQVYTEAFF. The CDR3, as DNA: TGTGCCAGCAGACCCCAAGTCTACACTGAAGCTTTCTTT.

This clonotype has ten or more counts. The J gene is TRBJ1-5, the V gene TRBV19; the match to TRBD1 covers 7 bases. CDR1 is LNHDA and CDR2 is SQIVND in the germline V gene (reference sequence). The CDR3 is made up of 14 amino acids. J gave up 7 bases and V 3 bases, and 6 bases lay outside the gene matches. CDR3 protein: CASSIRGRGQPQHF. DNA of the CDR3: TGTGCCAGTAGTATCAGGGGGAGGGGGCAGCCCCAGCATTTT.

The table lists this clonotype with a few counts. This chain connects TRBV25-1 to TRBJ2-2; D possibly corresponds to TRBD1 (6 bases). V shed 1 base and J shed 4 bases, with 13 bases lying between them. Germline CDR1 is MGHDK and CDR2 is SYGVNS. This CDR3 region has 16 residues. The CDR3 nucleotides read TGTGCCAGCAGTGAATGGGGGCAGGGCGGCACCGGGGAGCTGTTTTTT. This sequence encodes CASSEWGQGGTGELFF.

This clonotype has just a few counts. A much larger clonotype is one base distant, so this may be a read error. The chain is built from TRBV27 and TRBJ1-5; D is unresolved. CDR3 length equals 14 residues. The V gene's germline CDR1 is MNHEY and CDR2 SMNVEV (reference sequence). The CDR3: CVSNPAGGGQPQHF. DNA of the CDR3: TGTGTCAGCAACCCGGCGGGAGGCGGACAGCCCCAGCATTTT.

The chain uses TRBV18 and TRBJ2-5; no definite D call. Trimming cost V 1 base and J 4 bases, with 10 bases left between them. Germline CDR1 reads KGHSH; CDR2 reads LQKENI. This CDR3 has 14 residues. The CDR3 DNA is TGTGCCAGCTCACCACGTTCGGCGGTAGAGACCCAGTACTTC. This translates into CASSPRSAVETQYF.

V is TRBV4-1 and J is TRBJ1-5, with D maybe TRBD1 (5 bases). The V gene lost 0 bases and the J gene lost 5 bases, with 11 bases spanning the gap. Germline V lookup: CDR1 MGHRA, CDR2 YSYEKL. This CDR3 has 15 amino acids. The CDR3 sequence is CASSQDGGRDQPQHF. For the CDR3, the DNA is TGCGCCAGCAGCCAAGATGGGGGTCGTGATCAGCCCCAGCATTTT.

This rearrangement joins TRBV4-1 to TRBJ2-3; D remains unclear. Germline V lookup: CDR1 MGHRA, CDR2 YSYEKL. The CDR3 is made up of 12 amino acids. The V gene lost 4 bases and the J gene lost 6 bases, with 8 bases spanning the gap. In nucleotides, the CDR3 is TGCGCCAGCAGCCGGTCCTTGGATACGCAGTATTTT. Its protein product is CASSRSLDTQYF.

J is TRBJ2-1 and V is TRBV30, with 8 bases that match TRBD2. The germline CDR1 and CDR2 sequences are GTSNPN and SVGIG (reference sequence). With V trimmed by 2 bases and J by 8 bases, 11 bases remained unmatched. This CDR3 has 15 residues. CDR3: CAWSIRGGGWHEQFF. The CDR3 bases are TGTGCCTGGAGTATCCGGGGGGGCGGCTGGCATGAGCAGTTCTTC.

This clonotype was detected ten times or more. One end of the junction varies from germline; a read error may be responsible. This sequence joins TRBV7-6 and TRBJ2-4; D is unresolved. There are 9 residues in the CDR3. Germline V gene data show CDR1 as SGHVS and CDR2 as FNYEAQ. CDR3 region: CASSPPLGF. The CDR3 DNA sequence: TGTGCCAGCAGCCCGCCCCTAGGCTTC.

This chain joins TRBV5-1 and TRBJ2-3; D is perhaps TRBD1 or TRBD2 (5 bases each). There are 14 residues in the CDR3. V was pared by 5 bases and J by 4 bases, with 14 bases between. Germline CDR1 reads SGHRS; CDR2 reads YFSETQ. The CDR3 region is CASSRGRTADTQYF. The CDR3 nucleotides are TGCGCCAGCAGTCGGGGCCGCACCGCAGATACGCAGTATTTT.